These 31 T cell receptor beta chains were sequenced from one sample in a study of cytomegalovirus exposure and HLA in healthy donors. PCR primers comprised 60 Vbeta and 13 Jbeta primers. Sequenced by immunoSEQ multiplex PCR; TCRdb stores in-frame clones only, minus some. The data contain around 150,000 clones, 75% to 90% of them singletons. Sequencing input: PBMCs. The receptors shown here come from a human donor in good health.

The chain combines TRBV7-9 with TRBJ2-2; 10 nucleotides match TRBD2. The CDR3 consists of 15 residues. J lost 7 bases, V lost 7 bases, and 9 bases had no gene match. Germline CDR1 and CDR2: SEHNR and FQNEAQ (reference sequence). The CDR3 sequence: CASTRGTSAFGELFF. The CDR3 DNA follows: TGTGCCAGCACCCGGGGGACTAGCGCGTTCGGGGAGCTGTTTTTT.

This clone was recorded a few times. The genes are TRBV7-9 and TRBJ1-2; D is possibly TRBD1 (5 bases). V lost 7 bases and J 6 bases, leaving 18 bases between the germline ends. Germline-derived CDR1 and CDR2 are SEHNR and FQNEAQ (reference sequence). The CDR3 spans 14 residues. The CDR3, as DNA: TGTGCCAGCACCCTGGGACTATCAGCCGATGGCTACACCTTC. As protein: CASTLGLSADGYTF.

The rearrangement joins TRBV6-5 to TRBJ1-2; D possibly corresponds to TRBD1 (5 bases). Germline V CDR1 and CDR2: MNHEY, SVGAGI. This CDR3 has 13 amino acids. Deletions cut 5 bases from V and 4 bases from J, with 11 bases between. CDR3 protein: CASSQDGGYGYTF. CDR3 in DNA: TGTGCCAGCAGTCAAGACGGGGGCTATGGCTACACCTTC.

The chain employs TRBV14 and TRBJ2-5, with a tentative D call TRBD2 (5 bases). CDR1 is SGHDN, CDR2 FVKESK, per germline. V was trimmed by 1 base and J by 7 bases, leaving 10 bases between them. This CDR3 contains 13 residues. The CDR3 loop reads CASSQASGGTQYF. The DNA of the CDR3 is TGTGCCAGCAGCCAAGCGTCTGGAGGGACCCAGTACTTC. Drawing the rest from reference TRBV14 and TRBJ2-5, the complete variable domain is EAGVTQFPSHSVIEKGQTVTLRCDPISGHDNLYWYRRVMGKEIKFLLHFVKESKQDESGMPNNRFLAERTGGTYSTLKVQPAELEDSGVYFCASSQASGGTQYFGPGTRLLVL.

The V call is TRBV2, the J call TRBJ1-2; tentative D call: TRBD1 (5 bases). With 7 bases removed from V and 7 bases from J, the gap between germline ends came to 19 bases. In germline, CDR1 is SNHLY, CDR2 FYNNEI. The CDR3 consists of 14 residues. The CDR3 sequence: CASTFQGWGCGYTF. As DNA, the CDR3 is TGTGCCAGCACTTTCCAGGGTTGGGGATGTGGCTACACCTTC.

The genes are TRBV6-6 and TRBJ1-2, with TRBD1 identical over 7 bases. Germline CDR1 and CDR2: MNHNY and SVGAGI (reference sequence). CDR3 length: 14 amino acids. V gave up 6 bases and J gave up 4 bases; unmatched junction bases: 8. CDR3 DNA: TGTGCCAGCAGCCTCACGACAGGGAGCTATGGCTACACCTTC. This codes for CASSLTTGSYGYTF.

The chain has TRBV5-4 and TRBJ2-5; 7 bases fit TRBD2. Per the germline V gene, CDR1 is SGHNT and CDR2 is YYREEE (reference sequence). The trim removed 3 bases at V and 2 bases at J, leaving 4 bases unmatched. This CDR3 spans 14 amino acids. This CDR3 is CASSSQRGQETQYF. CDR3 in DNA: TGTGCCAGCAGCTCCCAGCGGGGACAAGAGACCCAGTACTTC.

The chain employs TRBV19 and TRBJ1-1, with D uncertain. The germline V gene encodes CDR1 LNHDA and CDR2 SQIVND (reference sequence). The CDR3 contains 17 residues. With 2 bases removed from V and 1 base from J, the gap between germline ends came to 17 bases. CDR3 sequence reads: CASSISFMEYSNTEAFF. The DNA of the CDR3 is TGTGCCAGTAGTATAAGTTTTATGGAGTATTCGAACACTGAAGCTTTCTTT.

This sequence joins TRBV7-9 and TRBJ1-4, with 7 bases fitting TRBD1. CDR1 is SEHNR, CDR2 FQNEAQ, per germline (reference sequence). V dropped 4 bases and J dropped 5; count of bases not matched to a gene: 7. The CDR3 loop spans 15 amino acids. The CDR3 nucleotides are TGTGCCAGCAGCTGGTCCGGGACAGAGAATGAAAAACTGTTTTTT. Its protein product is CASSWSGTENEKLFF.

This rearrangement joins TRBV7-2 to TRBJ1-2; D unresolved. The CDR3 totals 13 residues. Trimming removed 3 bases at V and 2 bases at J, with 7 bases between. Germline V gene sequence: CDR1 SGHTA, CDR2 FQGNSA. The CDR3 DNA follows: TGTGCCAGCAGCTTGGAGTTGAACTATGGCTACACCTTC. Protein sequence: CASSLELNYGYTF.

This clone was observed a few times. This chain connects TRBV10-3 to TRBJ2-1; 8 bases fit TRBD1. The CDR3 consists of 13 residues. Germline-derived CDR1 and CDR2 are ENHRY and SYGVKD. V shed 7 bases, J shed 5 bases, and the junction held 4 bases outside the gene matches. DNA for the CDR3: TGTGCCATCAATCTGACAGGGGACAATGAGCAGTTCTTC. As protein: CAINLTGDNEQFF.

J is TRBJ1-5 and V is TRBV6-6; D possibly corresponds to TRBD1 (5 bases). The germline gives CDR1 MNHNY, CDR2 SVGAGI (reference sequence). This CDR3 is 16 amino acids long. V was trimmed by 0 bases and J by 0 bases, leaving 9 bases between them. CDR3 residues: CASSYSVGVSNQPQHF. CDR3 DNA: TGTGCCAGCAGTTACTCGGTAGGGGTTAGCAATCAGCCCCAGCATTTT.

The rearrangement links TRBV18 to TRBJ2-3; 8 nucleotides line up with TRBD2. J was trimmed by 9 bases and V by 0 bases; bases with no gene match: 8. Germline CDR1 KGHSH, CDR2 LQKENI. This CDR3 spans 15 amino acids. This CDR3 is CASSPPGTRGGTQYF. The CDR3 DNA sequence: TGTGCCAGCTCACCACCGGGGACTAGAGGTGGCACGCAGTATTTT.

A single count supports this clone. The chain links TRBV18 to TRBJ2-7; 7 bases are a match to TRBD1. The V gene's germline CDR1 is KGHSH and CDR2 LQKENI. There are 14 residues in the CDR3. V shed 1 base, J shed 5 bases, and the junction held 5 bases outside the gene matches. The CDR3 nucleotides read TGTGCCAGCTCACCACAGGGGACAGTCCACGAGCAGTACTTC. This sequence encodes CASSPQGTVHEQYF. Variable domain in full (rest from reference TRBV18 and TRBJ2-7): NAGVMQNPRHLVRRRGQEARLRCSPMKGHSHVYWYRQLPEEGLKFMVYLQKENIIDESGMPKERFSAEFPKEGPSILRIQQVVRGDSAAYFCASSPQGTVHEQYFGPGTRLTVT.

This sequence joins TRBV7-6 and TRBJ2-5; D remains unclear. The germline V gene encodes CDR1 SGHVS and CDR2 FNYEAQ. This CDR3 has 10 amino acids. V was clipped by 4 bases and J by 7 bases, with 4 bases between them. In nucleotides, the CDR3 is TGTGCCAGCAGCTCGGGGACCCAGTACTTC. Encoded protein: CASSSGTQYF.

The chain combines TRBV7-2 with TRBJ1-5; D remains ambiguous. Germline CDR1 reads SGHTA; CDR2 reads FQGNSA. The CDR3 runs 16 residues. The V end lost 0 bases, the J end lost 1 base, and 10 bases lay between the germline ends. The CDR3 protein is CASSLAKELSNQPQHF. The CDR3 DNA reads as TGTGCCAGCAGCTTAGCGAAGGAGTTGAGCAATCAGCCCCAGCATTTT.

This clone was seen a few times. This chain joins TRBV7-6 and TRBJ1-1; 9 nucleotides agree with TRBD1. CDR3 length: 15 amino acids. From germline, CDR1 is SGHVS and CDR2 FNYEAQ. Losses at the gene ends were 5 bases for V and 0 bases for J; bases not matched to a gene: 4. In DNA form, the CDR3 reads TGTGCCAGCAGCATAGGGACAGGGATGAACACTGAAGCTTTCTTT. Residues: CASSIGTGMNTEAFF. Full variable domain (remainder filled in from reference TRBV7-6 and TRBJ1-1): GAGVSQSPRYKVTKRGQDVALRCDPISGHVSLYWYRQALGQGPEFLTYFNYEAQQDKSGLPNDRFSAERPEGSISTLTIQRTEQRDSAMYRCASSIGTGMNTEAFFGQGTRLTVV.

This clone was seen a few times. The genes are TRBV4-1 and TRBJ1-2; 9 bases match TRBD1. Unmatched junction bases numbered 8, after V lost 4 bases and J lost 8 bases. The CDR3 is made up of 14 amino acids. Germline V gene data show CDR1 as MGHRA and CDR2 as YSYEKL. Here the CDR3 reads CASSPLQGARGYTF. In DNA form, the CDR3 reads TGCGCCAGCAGCCCCCTACAGGGGGCGAGGGGCTACACCTTC.

The chain links TRBV6-5 to TRBJ2-7, with 8 bases identical to TRBD1. The CDR3 extends over 14 amino acids. CDR1 and CDR2 from the germline V gene are MNHEY and SVGAGI. The trim removed 9 bases at V and 3 bases at J, leaving 10 bases unmatched. The CDR3 loop is CARGDMTGDYEQYF. DNA for the CDR3: TGTGCCAGGGGGGACATGACAGGGGACTACGAGCAGTACTTC.

This clone was detected a few times. The rearrangement links TRBV5-6 to TRBJ1-1, with 9 bases aligning to TRBD1. This CDR3 has 14 amino acids. With 2 bases clipped from V and 5 bases from J, the junction kept 4 bases outside the gene matches. Germline V gives CDR1 SGHDT, CDR2 YYEEEE. The CDR3 sequence is CASSFTGTGTEAFF. Here the CDR3 DNA reads TGTGCCAGCAGCTTTACCGGGACAGGGACTGAAGCTTTCTTT.

In DNA form, the CDR3 reads TGTGCCAGCAGCTTAGACCCTTACTCGGGCTACACCTTC. It codes for CASSLDPYSGYTF. The chain is built from TRBV11-2 and TRBJ1-2, with D unresolved. CDR1 and CDR2 from the germline V gene are SGHAT and FQNNGV. This CDR3 contains 13 residues. The V and J ends lost 0 bases and 8 bases respectively, with 10 bases between them.

Here the CDR3 reads CSVRGGALNEQFF. The CDR3 DNA sequence: TGCAGCGTTAGAGGGGGGGCTCTGAATGAGCAGTTCTTC. The chain carries TRBV29-1 and TRBJ2-1; the D gene is possibly TRBD2 (7 bases). Germline loops: CDR1 SQVTM, CDR2 ANQGSEA. Between the trimmed V and J ends, which lost 5 bases and 7 bases, there was a span of 15 bases. The CDR3 contains 13 residues.

The chain carries TRBV11-3 and TRBJ1-2; D might be TRBD1 (5 bases). The CDR3 runs to 15 residues. V gave up 3 bases and J gave up 4 bases, with 15 bases separating them. CDR1 and CDR2 from the germline V gene are SGHNT and YENEEA. The CDR3, as DNA: TGTGCCAGCAGCTTCTCCCTTGGGGGGTCCTATGGCTACACCTTC. Amino acids: CASSFSLGGSYGYTF.

The chain uses TRBV6-1 and TRBJ2-7; possible D gene TRBD1, 6 bases. CDR1 is MNHNS, CDR2 SASEGT, per germline. V was clipped by 7 bases and J by 0 bases, with 13 bases between them. The CDR3 is 14 residues long. CDR3 protein: CASITGTLSYEQYF. The CDR3 coding sequence is TGTGCCAGCATCACCGGGACACTCTCCTACGAGCAGTACTTC.

The chain recombines TRBV12-5 with TRBJ1-6; possible D gene TRBD1, 5 bases. CDR1 LGHNT and CDR2 FRNRAP come from the germline V gene. Trimming left V 4 bases short and J 7 bases short, with 14 bases between. The CDR3 has 15 residues. DNA of the CDR3: TGTGCTAGTGGTTCCAGGGTCAACCCCAATTCACCCCTCCACTTT. Translated, it gives CASGSRVNPNSPLHF.

V is TRBV11-3 and J is TRBJ2-5; possible D gene TRBD1, 6 bases. Germline values: CDR1 SGHNT, CDR2 YENEEA. This CDR3 has 15 residues. V was pared by 5 bases and J by 1 base, with 14 bases between. The CDR3 DNA follows: TGTGCCAGCAGCCTAACCCAGGGGAGCCAAGAGACCCAGTACTTC. It yields the protein CASSLTQGSQETQYF.

The chain carries TRBV5-6 and TRBJ2-7; TRBD2 matches at 8 bases. This CDR3 has 19 residues. J was trimmed by 3 bases and V by 4 bases; bases with no gene match: 21. The germline V gene has CDR1 SGHDT and CDR2 YYEEEE. The CDR3 DNA reads TGTGCCAGCAGCACCACCCTCATAGGACTAGCTCTTCCTAACTACGAGCAGTACTTC. Translating gives CASSTTLIGLALPNYEQYF. Full variable domain (missing parts from reference TRBV5-6 and TRBJ2-7): DAGVTQSPTHLIKTRGQQVTLRCSPKSGHDTVSWYQQALGQGPQFIFQYYEEEERQRGNFPDRFSGHQFPNYSSELNVNALLLGDSALYLCASSTTLIGLALPNYEQYFGPGTRLTVT.

The table lists this clone with a count of one. One end of the junction is discordant with germline, which a read error may explain. This chain links TRBV7-9 with TRBJ1-4; D remains unclear. There are 11 residues in the CDR3. CDR1 is SEHNR and CDR2 is FQNEAQ in the germline V gene (reference sequence). CDR3 sequence: CSSSSGEKLFF. For the CDR3, the DNA is TGTTCCAGCAGCTCCGGTGAAAAACTGTTTTTT.

This chain's CDR3 is CASSPDRRSYNEQFF. CDR3 nucleotides: TGTGCCAGCTCACCCGACAGACGCTCCTACAATGAGCAGTTCTTC. V and J are TRBV18 and TRBJ2-1, with a possible D match to TRBD1 (5 bases). Germline-derived CDR1 and CDR2 are KGHSH and LQKENI. V lost 3 bases and J 0 bases, leaving 9 bases between the germline ends. This CDR3 contains 15 residues.

V usage is TRBV28 and J usage is TRBJ1-2, with TRBD1 matching 7 bases. The CDR3 contains 15 residues. The V gene end was trimmed by 4 bases and the J gene end by 4 bases; junction bases not matched to a gene: 9. The germline CDR1 and CDR2 sequences are MDHEN and SYDVKM. The CDR3 sequence: CASSSHPTGTYGYTF. The DNA of the CDR3 is TGTGCCAGCAGTTCCCACCCGACAGGGACCTATGGCTACACCTTC.

The chain joins TRBV13 to TRBJ2-3, with D perhaps TRBD2 (6 bases). The CDR3 is made up of 15 amino acids. Between the trimmed V and J ends, which lost 4 bases and 0 bases, there was a span of 11 bases. The germline V gene encodes CDR1 PRHDT and CDR2 FYEKMQ (reference sequence). The CDR3 DNA reads as TGTGCCAGCAGCTCGGGGGTCGCAAGCACAGATACGCAGTATTTT. This translates into CASSSGVASTDTQYF.